This T cell receptor (beta chain) originates from a study of blood T cells in healthy people across ages. Study-level findings and limits: Any conclusive comparison of naive versus antigen-experienced cells was prevented by using unsorted PBMCs. Naive T cell percentage and TCR beta diversity correlated strongly.

A few counts support this clonotype. Its antigen is still unknown. CDR3 length equals 11 residues. Germline V gene lookup returns CDR1 DFQATT and CDR2 SNEGSKA (reference sequence). V lost 3 bases to trimming and J lost 9 bases, with 9 bases between them. Together with a sample-barcoded 5' primer, a J-beta primer mix was included in a second PCR lasting 7 to 11 cycles. Carrying 12 random nucleotides, a template-switch adaptor labeled each individual cDNA molecule. TCRdb re-derived calls from the 5' RACE reads in MiXCR, one entry per CDR3 protein. The sample carries 1.5 million to 2 million distinct CDR3 sequences, 28% recorded once. Sample donors were healthy Caucasian individuals that came from Russia, aged roughly 6 to 100.

Source material: blood. The V and J genes are TRBV20-1 and TRBJ2-1; D is undetermined. The source is a woman aged 25 to 45 in good health. For the CDR3, the DNA is TGCAGTGCTAGCGTGGTGTTTGAGCAGTTCTTC. It yields the protein CSASVVFEQFF.